These 7 T cell receptor beta chains were all obtained from the same sample, sequenced in a study of blood T cell repertoires in COVID-19. Generated by immunoSEQ multiplex PCR, the TCRdb table keeps only in-frame clones and is missing some. The data show tens of thousands of clones, roughly 80% seen once. The material sequenced was peripheral blood. The receptors were sampled from a man aged 30 to 39 with COVID-19, enrolled during active disease.

The V call is TRBV7-9, the J call TRBJ1-5; 7 positions agree with TRBD1. V shed 5 bases and J 4 bases; nucleotides not matched to a gene: 8. Germline assignment: CDR1 SEHNR and CDR2 FQNEAQ (reference sequence). CDR3 length equals 15 residues. CDR3 protein: CASSPNGTVNQPQHF. As DNA, the CDR3 is TGTGCCAGCAGCCCAAACGGGACAGTTAATCAGCCCCAGCATTTT.

In DNA form, the CDR3 reads TGTGCCAGCAGCTTCGGGACAGGAAAATACAATGAGCAGTTCTTC. Its protein is CASSFGTGKYNEQFF. The genes are TRBV7-9 and TRBJ2-1, with TRBD1 matching 8 bases. CDR1 is SEHNR and CDR2 is FQNEAQ in the germline V gene (reference sequence). Trimming cost V 3 bases and J 4 bases; bases outside gene matches: 5. CDR3 size: 15 residues.

The chain links TRBV5-1 to TRBJ1-5; weak D call: TRBD1 (5 bases). Germline V gene data show CDR1 as SGHRS and CDR2 as YFSETQ. The V end was cut by 4 bases, the J end by 5 bases, with 19 bases between. The length of the CDR3 is 16 residues. CDR3 protein: CASSPGGQEGHQPQHF. The CDR3 DNA is TGCGCCAGCAGCCCAGGCGGGCAGGAGGGACATCAGCCCCAGCATTTT.

V usage is TRBV27 and J usage is TRBJ2-3; 7 bases match TRBD1. This CDR3 has 16 amino acids. The germline gives CDR1 MNHEY, CDR2 SMNVEV (reference sequence). V trimming: 5 bases; J trimming: 4 bases; junction bases outside the gene matches: 12. This CDR3 reads CASSPYTGDGSDTQYF. In DNA form, the CDR3 reads TGTGCCAGCAGTCCGTACACAGGGGACGGTTCAGATACGCAGTATTTT.

The V gene is TRBV28, the J gene TRBJ1-2; D is undetermined. Trimming shortened V by 6 bases and J by 8 bases, and 13 bases separated the two germline ends. The germline V gene has CDR1 MDHEN and CDR2 SYDVKM. This CDR3 comprises 12 residues. CDR3 bases: TGTGCCAGCAGCACTCCCCCCCGGGGCTACACCTTC. The encoded protein is CASSTPPRGYTF.

The chain couples TRBV28 to TRBJ1-2; D call uncertain. CDR3 length equals 15 residues. V lost 2 bases and J 2 bases, leaving 12 bases between the germline ends. Germline V lookup: CDR1 MDHEN, CDR2 SYDVKM. The CDR3 DNA reads as TGTGCCAGCAGTTTAGGGCCCTCCCGCAACTATGGCTACACCTTC. Its protein product is CASSLGPSRNYGYTF.

V gene TRBV5-1 combines with J gene TRBJ2-7; 9 nucleotides align to TRBD2. This CDR3 has 14 residues. J gave up 3 bases and V 2 bases, and 3 bases lay outside the gene matches. Germline V gene lookup returns CDR1 SGHRS and CDR2 YFSETQ. The CDR3 sequence is CASSFSGSIYEQYF. The CDR3 bases are TGCGCCAGCAGCTTTAGCGGGAGTATCTACGAGCAGTACTTC.